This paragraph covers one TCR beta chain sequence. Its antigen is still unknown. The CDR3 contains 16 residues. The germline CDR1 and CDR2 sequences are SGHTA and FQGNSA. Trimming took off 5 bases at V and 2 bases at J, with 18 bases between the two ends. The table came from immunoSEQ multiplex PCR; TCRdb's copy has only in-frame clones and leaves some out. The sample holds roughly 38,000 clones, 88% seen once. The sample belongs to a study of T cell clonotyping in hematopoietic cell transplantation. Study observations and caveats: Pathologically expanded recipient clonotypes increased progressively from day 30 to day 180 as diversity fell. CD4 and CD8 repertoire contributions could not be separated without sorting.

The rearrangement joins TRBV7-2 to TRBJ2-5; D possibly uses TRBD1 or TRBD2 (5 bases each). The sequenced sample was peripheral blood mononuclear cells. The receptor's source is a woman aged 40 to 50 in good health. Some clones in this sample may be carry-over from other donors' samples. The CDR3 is CASSPTTGTRQETQYF. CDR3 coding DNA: TGTGCCAGCAGCCCTACTACCGGGACCAGACAAGAGACCCAGTACTTC.